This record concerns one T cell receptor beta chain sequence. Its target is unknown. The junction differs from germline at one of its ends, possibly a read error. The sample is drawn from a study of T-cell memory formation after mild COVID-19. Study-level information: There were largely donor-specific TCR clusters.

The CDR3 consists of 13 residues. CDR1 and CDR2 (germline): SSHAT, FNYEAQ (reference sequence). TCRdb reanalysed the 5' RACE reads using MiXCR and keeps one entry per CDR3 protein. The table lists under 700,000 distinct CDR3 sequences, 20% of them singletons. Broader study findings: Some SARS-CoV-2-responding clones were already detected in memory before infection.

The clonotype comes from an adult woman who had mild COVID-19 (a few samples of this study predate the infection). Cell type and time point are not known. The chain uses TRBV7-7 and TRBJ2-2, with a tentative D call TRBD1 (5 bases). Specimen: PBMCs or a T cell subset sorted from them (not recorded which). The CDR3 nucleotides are TGTGCTAGCAGCCAACAGGTGACCGGGGAGCTGTTTTTT. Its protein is CASSQQVTGELFF.